Listed below are T cell receptor beta chains from one sample, sequenced in a study of molecular identifiers for immune sequencing clone quantification. TCRdb fed the PCR reads into MiXCR, producing one record per CDR3 protein. The table lists some 96,000 distinct CDR3 sequences, 24% of them singletons. Sequenced sample: naive CD8+ T cells from blood, with Jurkat cell RNA spiked in. The receptors derive from a human donor in good health. Some libraries in this study had Jurkat cell RNA spiked in. The CDR3 runs from the conserved cysteine through the conserved F or W. The order of the fields is J gene, D gene, V gene, clone size, CDR3 length, CDR3 DNA, CDR3 protein. A D gene is named only where the DNA matches it firmly. For some rows the clone size is stated as once, few or many, or as a class when expanded; others skip it.

j_call: TRBJ2-7
d_call: NA
v_call: TRBV4-1
clone_size: few
cdr3_length: 14
cdr3_nt: TGCGCCAGCAGCCAAGAGGGACGGGACTACGAGCAGTACTTC
cdr3_aa: CASSQEGRDYEQYF

j_call: TRBJ2-5
d_call: NA
v_call: TRBV20-1
clone_size: few
cdr3_length: 14
cdr3_nt: TGCAGTGCTAGAGACCGTAGAGTGTGGGAGACCCAGTACTTC
cdr3_aa: CSARDRRVWETQYF

j_call: TRBJ2-7
d_call: NA
v_call: TRBV2
clone_size: few
cdr3_length: 16
cdr3_nt: TGTGCCAGCAGTGAACCTACTAGGGGAAGCGCCTACGAGCAGTACTTC
cdr3_aa: CASSEPTRGSAYEQYF

j_call: TRBJ2-3
d_call: NA
v_call: TRBV24-1
clone_size: NA
cdr3_length: 12
cdr3_nt: TGTGCCATCGTGCAGGGAGCAGATACGCAGTATTTT
cdr3_aa: CAIVQGADTQYF

j_call: TRBJ1-4
d_call: NA
v_call: TRBV7-9
clone_size: many
cdr3_length: 12
cdr3_nt: TGTGCCAGCAGCTACTCGGCTGAAAAACTGTTTTTT
cdr3_aa: CASSYSAEKLFF

j_call: TRBJ2-3
d_call: TRBD2
v_call: TRBV10-3
clone_size: NA
cdr3_length: 20
cdr3_nt: TGTGCCATCAGTGAGTCTTCTAGCGGAGCCAGACTAGTAAGCACAGATACGCAGTATTTT
cdr3_aa: CAISESSSGARLVSTDTQYF

j_call: TRBJ2-3
d_call: TRBD2
v_call: TRBV9
clone_size: many
cdr3_length: 14
cdr3_nt: TGTGCCAGCAGCGCGCGGACTAGCCCAGATACGCAGTATTTT
cdr3_aa: CASSARTSPDTQYF

j_call: TRBJ1-1
d_call: TRBD1
v_call: TRBV20-1
clone_size: many
cdr3_length: 13
cdr3_nt: TGCAGTGCTAGAAGGACAGGGTACACTGAAGCTTTCTTT
cdr3_aa: CSARRTGYTEAFF

j_call: TRBJ1-5
d_call: NA
v_call: TRBV7-6
clone_size: NA
cdr3_length: 15
cdr3_nt: TGTGCCAGCAACTTAGACATGTATAACAATCAGCCCCAGCATTTT
cdr3_aa: CASNLDMYNNQPQHF

j_call: TRBJ2-5
d_call: NA
v_call: TRBV3-1
clone_size: few
cdr3_length: 17
cdr3_nt: TGTGCCAGCAGCCAAGGGGGACGCGGACGGAAACAAGAGACCCAGTACTTC
cdr3_aa: CASSQGGRGRKQETQYF

j_call: TRBJ2-6
d_call: NA
v_call: TRBV2
clone_size: NA
cdr3_length: 18
cdr3_nt: TGTGCCAGTGAGGAAAAACAGATTTTTTACTCTGGGGCCAACGTCCTAACTTTC
cdr3_aa: CASEEKQIFYSGANVLTF

j_call: TRBJ2-7
d_call: NA
v_call: TRBV7-9
clone_size: NA
cdr3_length: 15
cdr3_nt: TGTGCCAGCAGCCCAACAGTGGGGAGCTCCTACGAGCAGTACTTC
cdr3_aa: CASSPTVGSSYEQYF

j_call: TRBJ1-2
d_call: TRBD1
v_call: TRBV2
clone_size: many
cdr3_length: 17
cdr3_nt: TGTGCCAGCAGTGAATCCCCGACAGGGGCGGGAGACTATGGCTACACCTTC
cdr3_aa: CASSESPTGAGDYGYTF

j_call: TRBJ2-5
d_call: NA
v_call: TRBV5-1
clone_size: many
cdr3_length: 15
cdr3_nt: TGCGCCAGCAGACCCCCAGGTCGCGTCCTAGAGACCCAGTACTTC
cdr3_aa: CASRPPGRVLETQYF

j_call: TRBJ1-4
d_call: NA
v_call: TRBV7-9
clone_size: many
cdr3_length: 16
cdr3_nt: TGTGCCAGCAGCTCGAACCCAACTGGGGGATATGAAAAACTGTTTTTT
cdr3_aa: CASSSNPTGGYEKLFF

j_call: TRBJ2-7
d_call: NA
v_call: TRBV29-1
clone_size: many
cdr3_length: 17
cdr3_nt: TGCAGCGTGATGAGGGGTTCGGTACAGGGTAATTTCCACGAGCAGTACTTC
cdr3_aa: CSVMRGSVQGNFHEQYF

j_call: TRBJ2-7
d_call: TRBD1
v_call: TRBV19
clone_size: many
cdr3_length: 17
cdr3_nt: TGTGCCAGTAGTATCCCCCCCGACAGGGGGCGAACCTACGAGCAGTACTTC
cdr3_aa: CASSIPPDRGRTYEQYF